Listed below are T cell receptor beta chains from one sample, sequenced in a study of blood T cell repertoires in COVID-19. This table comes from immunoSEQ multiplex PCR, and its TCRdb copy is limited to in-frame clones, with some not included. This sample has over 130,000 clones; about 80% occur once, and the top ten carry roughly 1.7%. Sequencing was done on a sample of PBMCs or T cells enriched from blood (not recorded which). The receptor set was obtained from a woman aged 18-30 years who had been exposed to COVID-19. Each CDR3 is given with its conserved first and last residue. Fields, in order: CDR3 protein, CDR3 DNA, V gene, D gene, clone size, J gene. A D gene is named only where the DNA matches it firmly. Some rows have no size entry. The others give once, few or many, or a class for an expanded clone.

CASSPQGNRGYNSPLHF | TGTGCCAGCAGCCCCCAAGGAAACAGGGGATATAATTCACCCCTCCACTTT | TRBV7-9 | TRBD1 | - | TRBJ1-6
CASIPQGANVLTF | TGTGCCAGCATCCCTCAGGGGGCCAACGTCCTGACTTTC | TRBV27 | - | - | TRBJ2-6
CASSLTSGIRNEQFF | TGTGCCAGCAGCTTAACTAGCGGGATAAGGAATGAGCAGTTCTTC | TRBV7-3 | TRBD2 | - | TRBJ2-1
CASSQALRERTDTQYF | TGTGCCAGCAGCCAAGCGTTGCGGGAGAGGACAGATACGCAGTATTTT | TRBV3-1/TRBV3-2 | TRBD2 | - | TRBJ2-3
CASSSPGRSSYNEQFF | TGTGCCAGCAGTTCCCCCGGGAGGAGCTCCTACAATGAGCAGTTCTTC | TRBV6-5 | TRBD2 | - | TRBJ2-1
CATKDSDYGYTF | TGTGCCACCAAGGACAGCGATTATGGCTACACCTTC | TRBV15 | - | - | TRBJ1-2
CASSWDSNSPLHF | TGCGCCAGCAGCTGGGACAGCAATTCACCCCTCCACTTT | TRBV5-1 | TRBD1 | - | TRBJ1-6
CASGRQGNTEAFF | TGTGCCAGTGGAAGGCAGGGCAACACTGAAGCTTTCTTT | TRBV14 | - | - | TRBJ1-1
CASSQGPFGYTF | TGTGCCAGCAGCCAGGGCCCTTTTGGCTACACCTTC | TRBV2 | - | - | TRBJ1-2
CAISRGGTIYNEQFF | TGTGCCATCAGCCGAGGGGGGACTATTTATAATGAGCAGTTCTTC | TRBV10-3 | - | - | TRBJ2-1
CASSQPPGQGDYEQYF | TGCGCCAGCAGTCAACCCCCGGGACAGGGGGACTACGAGCAGTACTTC | TRBV23-1 | TRBD1 | medium-sized | TRBJ2-7
CASSLEEAGVTEQYF | TGCGCCAGCAGCCTGGAGGAAGCGGGAGTAACCGAGCAGTACTTC | TRBV5-1 | TRBD2 | - | TRBJ2-7
CAWSFQGTDTQYF | TGTGCCTGGTCCTTTCAGGGTACCGATACGCAGTATTTT | TRBV30 | - | - | TRBJ2-3
CASSIVAHYSYNEQFF | TGTGCCAGTAGTATCGTGGCACACTACTCCTACAATGAGCAGTTCTTC | TRBV19 | - | - | TRBJ2-1
CASRLQGLGELFF | TGTGCCAGCAGACTTCAGGGGTTGGGGGAGCTGTTTTTT | TRBV12-3/TRBV12-4 | - | - | TRBJ2-2
CASSMNRGSNTGELFF | TGTGCCAGTAGTATGAACAGGGGCTCGAACACCGGGGAGCTGTTTTTT | TRBV19 | TRBD1 | many | TRBJ2-2
CASSQDIGDSYEQYF | TGCGCCAGCAGCCAAGATATCGGGGACAGCTACGAGCAGTACTTC | TRBV4-3 | TRBD1 | - | TRBJ2-7
CAWSWSSGPYEQYF | TGTGCCTGGAGTTGGTCTAGCGGTCCCTACGAGCAGTACTTC | TRBV30 | TRBD2 | - | TRBJ2-7
CASEPFGGLAGGFYNEQFF | TGTGCCAGCGAACCGTTTGGGGGACTAGCGGGAGGTTTCTACAATGAGCAGTTCTTC | TRBV27 | TRBD2 | - | TRBJ2-1
CASSLYNHQPQHF | TGTGCCAGCAGTTTATACAACCATCAGCCCCAGCATTTT | TRBV12-3/TRBV12-4 | - | - | TRBJ1-5
CASSTEGRGETQYF | TGTGCCAGCAGCACCGAGGGGCGGGGAGAGACCCAGTACTTC | TRBV5-4 | - | - | TRBJ2-5
CAWSVTSGSNEQFF | TGTGCCTGGAGTGTAACTAGCGGTAGCAATGAGCAGTTCTTC | TRBV30 | TRBD2 | - | TRBJ2-1
CAGQQGGAETQYF | TGTGCCGGCCAACAGGGGGGTGCAGAGACCCAGTACTTC | TRBV18 | TRBD1 | - | TRBJ2-5
CASSTTGINTGELFF | TGTGCCAGCAGTACCACAGGGATAAACACCGGGGAGCTGTTTTTT | TRBV6-2/TRBV6-3 | - | - | TRBJ2-2
CATSTMGASSYEQYF | TGTGCCACCAGCACCATGGGGGCAAGCTCCTACGAGCAGTACTTC | TRBV15 | - | - | TRBJ2-7
CASSAPGQANEKLFF | TGTGCCAGCAGTGCACCGGGACAGGCTAATGAAAAACTGTTTTTT | TRBV27 | TRBD1 | - | TRBJ1-4
CASSIDLVEDNYGYTF | TGTGCCAGTAGTATAGATCTGGTTGAGGATAACTATGGCTACACCTTC | TRBV19 | - | - | TRBJ1-2
CASSQDLSVRGFSGTDTQYF | TGTGCCAGCAGCCAAGATCTTTCGGTGCGGGGGTTTAGCGGCACAGATACGCAGTATTTT | TRBV4-2 | TRBD2 | - | TRBJ2-3
CASRDRGRGLVNTDTQYF | TGTGCCAGCAGGGACAGGGGGCGAGGATTGGTAAACACAGATACGCAGTATTTT | TRBV27 | TRBD1 | - | TRBJ2-3
CATSDLQKEGQHTNEKLFF | TGTGCCACCAGTGATTTGCAAAAGGAGGGACAGCATACTAATGAAAAACTGTTTTTT | TRBV24-1 | TRBD1 | - | TRBJ1-4
CASSERGSYQPQHF | TGTGCCAGCAGTGAAAGGGGGTCCTATCAGCCCCAGCATTTT | TRBV27 | - | - | TRBJ1-5
CASSPRAGKLFF | TGTGCCAGCTCACCCCGGGCGGGGAAACTGTTTTTT | TRBV18 | - | - | TRBJ1-4
CASRLAGATGELFF | TGCGCCAGCAGGTTAGCGGGAGCCACCGGGGAGCTGTTTTTT | TRBV5-1 | TRBD2 | once | TRBJ2-2
CASSQERGLYEQYF | TGTGCCAGCAGCCAAGAAAGGGGGCTGTACGAGCAGTACTTC | TRBV14 | TRBD1 | once | TRBJ2-7
CASIKTGGSYEQYF | TGTGCCAGCATAAAGACTGGAGGCTCCTACGAGCAGTACTTC | TRBV2 | - | - | TRBJ2-7
CASRRTSNSYNEQFF | TGTGCCAGCAGAAGGACTAGCAACTCCTACAATGAGCAGTTCTTC | TRBV6-5 | TRBD2 | - | TRBJ2-1
CASSPRGGRKADTQYF | TGCGCCAGCAGCCCCCGGGGGGGGAGAAAAGCAGATACGCAGTATTTT | TRBV4-1 | TRBD2 | - | TRBJ2-3
CASSYRVVGGSGELFF | TGTGCCAGCAGTTACCGGGTAGTCGGAGGGTCCGGGGAGCTGTTTTTT | TRBV6-6 | - | once | TRBJ2-2
CASSQGGRALDNEQFF | TGTGCCAGCAGCCAAGGGGGGCGAGCCCTTGACAATGAGCAGTTCTTC | TRBV14 | - | - | TRBJ2-1
CASSLLPDTSYEQYF | TGTGCCAGCAGCCTGCTCCCGGACACGTCCTACGAGCAGTACTTC | TRBV5-5 | - | - | TRBJ2-7
CSAGTDFYGYTF | TGCAGCGCCGGGACAGACTTCTATGGCTACACCTTC | TRBV29-1 | TRBD1 | few | TRBJ1-2
CANLGGLAGGDNEQFF | TGTGCCAACCTAGGGGGACTAGCGGGAGGAGATAATGAGCAGTTCTTC | TRBV9 | TRBD2 | - | TRBJ2-1